This entry lists 14 T cell receptor beta chains sequenced from one sample in a study of human T cells and chemical hapten exposure. As for time point: patch test 3, about 24 weeks after DPC sensitization. Treatment noted: therapeutic diphenylcyclopropenone sensitization with weekly scalp DPC. From the RACE reads, TCRdb called clonotypes with MiXCR, one entry per CDR3 protein. The data show about 120,000 distinct CDR3 sequences, approximately 10% seen once. The sequencing here drew on whole blood, taken in connection with sensitization to the hapten diphenylcyclopropenone (DPC). These receptors came from a woman aged 50 to 60 with alopecia areata. Some clones in this sample may be carry-over from other donors' samples.

This clonotype was recorded at least ten times. This chain uses TRBV6-5 with TRBJ2-4; D tentatively fits TRBD1 or TRBD2 (5 bases each). V gave up 6 bases and J gave up 3 bases, with 15 bases separating them. Germline values: CDR1 MNHEY, CDR2 SVGAGI. CDR3 length equals 15 residues. CDR3 region: CASSPGSLGKNIQYF. The CDR3 region has the DNA TGTGCCAGCAGCCCAGGGAGTTTAGGCAAAAACATTCAGTACTTC.

This clonotype was picked up a small number of times. V usage is TRBV27 and J usage is TRBJ1-1; D perhaps matches TRBD1 (5 bases). This CDR3 has 16 amino acids. Germline CDR1 and CDR2: MNHEY and SMNVEV (reference sequence). Trimming took off 10 bases at V and 4 bases at J, with 25 bases between the two ends. CDR3 region: CATATESIAALTEAFF. DNA of the CDR3: TGTGCCACCGCGACAGAATCCATCGCCGCCCTCACTGAAGCTTTCTTT.

V and J are TRBV7-2 and TRBJ2-1; D call uncertain. This CDR3 has 13 amino acids. V was clipped by 2 bases and J by 7 bases, with 9 bases between them. Germline CDR1 SGHTA, CDR2 FQGNSA. CDR3 loop: CASSLRDRNEQFF. In DNA, the CDR3 is TGTGCCAGCAGCTTAAGGGATAGGAATGAGCAGTTCTTC. Based on the CDR3 plus reference TRBV7-2 and TRBJ2-1, the full variable domain is GAGVSQSPSNKVTEKGKDVELRCDPISGHTALYWYRQSLGQGLEFLIYFQGNSAPDKSGLPSDRFSAERTGGSVSTLTIQRTQQEDSAVYLCASSLRDRNEQFFGPGTRLTVL.

The rearrangement links TRBV6-2 or TRBV6-3 to TRBJ2-1; 7 positions agree with TRBD2. The length of the CDR3 is 19 residues. Germline CDR1 reads MNHEY; CDR2 reads SVGEGT. V shed 2 bases and J 0 bases; nucleotides not matched to a gene: 13. CDR3 nucleotides: TGTGCCAGCAGTTACCCCCCGGCGCTAGCGGTACTCTCCTACAATGAGCAGTTCTTC. This translates into CASSYPPALAVLSYNEQFF.

This chain joins TRBV7-9 and TRBJ2-7; D might be TRBD1 (6 bases). Looked up from germline, CDR1 is SEHNR and CDR2 is FQNEAQ (reference sequence). The CDR3 contains 14 residues. Trimming took 0 bases from V and 2 from J, leaving 8 bases between them. The CDR3 coding sequence is TGTGCCAGCAGCTTAGCCCCAGGGGCCTACGAGCAGTACTTC. Its protein is CASSLAPGAYEQYF.

The chain uses TRBV20-1 and TRBJ2-7; 14 nucleotides align to TRBD2. V lost 5 bases and J lost 4; bases outside the gene matches: 7. The CDR3 length is 15 residues. Germline values: CDR1 DFQATT, CDR2 SNEGSKA (reference sequence). The CDR3 is CSAVSGTSGRYEQYF. DNA for the CDR3: TGCAGTGCTGTCTCCGGGACTAGCGGGAGATACGAGCAGTACTTC.

J is TRBJ1-5 and V is TRBV6-5; 9 bases map to TRBD1. The V and J ends lost 7 bases and 8 bases, in that order; junction bases with no gene match: 6. CDR3 size: 13 residues. Germline-derived CDR1 and CDR2 are MNHEY and SVGAGI. CDR3 region: CASKQGATEPQHF. As DNA, the CDR3 is TGTGCCAGCAAACAGGGGGCAACGGAGCCCCAGCATTTT.

The chain uses TRBV2 and TRBJ1-1, with 12 bases matching TRBD1. CDR3 length: 15 residues. The trim removed 6 bases at V and 5 bases at J, leaving 7 bases unmatched. The V gene's germline CDR1 is SNHLY and CDR2 FYNNEI. CDR3 sequence (DNA): TGTGCCAGCAGGGGGACAGGGGGCGCCGGGACTGAAGCTTTCTTT. Its translation is CASRGTGGAGTEAFF.

This clonotype was recorded many times. The V and J genes are TRBV5-1 and TRBJ2-7, with 9 bases fitting TRBD1. There are 14 residues in the CDR3. The germline V gene has CDR1 SGHRS and CDR2 YFSETQ. V was pared by 3 bases and J by 1 base, with 2 bases of the junction left unmatched. CDR3 sequence (DNA): TGCGCCAGCAGCTCGACAGGGGGGTCCTACGAGCAGTACTTC. It is translated as CASSSTGGSYEQYF. Full variable domain (missing parts from reference TRBV5-1 and TRBJ2-7): KAGVTQTPRYLIKTRGQQVTLSCSPISGHRSVSWYQQTPGQGLQFLFEYFSETQRNKGNFPGRFSGRQFSNSRSEMNVSTLELGDSALYLCASSSTGGSYEQYFGPGTRLTVT.

The sample holds a few counts of this clonotype. This chain joins TRBV23-1 and TRBJ1-4; 9 bases are a match to TRBD1. TRBV23-1 is reported as an ORF; its role is uncertain. The trim removed 2 bases at V and 3 bases at J, leaving 1 base unmatched. The CDR3 spans 15 residues. For the CDR3, the DNA is TGCGCCAGCAGTCAACGGACAGGGGCTAATGAAAAACTGTTTTTT. Translating gives CASSQRTGANEKLFF.

This clonotype occurred a few times. CDR3 DNA: TGTGCCAGCAGTTACTCCGAATCGACAGATACTAATGAAAAACTGTTTTTT. Amino acid sequence: CASSYSESTDTNEKLFF. The V call is TRBV6-5, the J call TRBJ1-4, with D possibly matching TRBD1 (5 bases). CDR1 is MNHEY and CDR2 is SVGAGI in the germline V gene. V dropped 0 bases and J dropped 2 bases, with 13 bases sitting between them. The CDR3 spans 17 residues.

This clonotype was seen only a few times. This rearrangement joins TRBV11-2 to TRBJ1-6; 11 nucleotides line up with TRBD1. Germline V CDR1 and CDR2: SGHAT, FQNNGV. V lost 5 bases, J lost 7 bases, and 4 bases stayed unmatched. The CDR3 spans 15 residues. CDR3: CASSLDRGLNSPLHF. Here the CDR3 DNA reads TGTGCCAGCAGCCTGGACAGGGGGCTCAATTCACCCCTCCACTTT.

At least ten counts were recorded for this clonotype. The gene calls are TRBV5-1 and TRBJ2-1; 10 bases match TRBD2. Germline CDR1 is SGHRS and CDR2 is YFSETQ. The CDR3 sequence is 16 residues long. The J segment lost 3 bases and the V segment lost 0 bases, leaving 3 bases of the junction unmatched. The CDR3 spells CASSLGPSGSYNEQFF. DNA of the CDR3: TGCGCCAGCAGCTTGGGGCCTAGCGGGAGCTACAATGAGCAGTTCTTC.

The chain has TRBV5-1 and TRBJ1-1; no reliable D call. Trimming shortened V by 0 bases and J by 11 bases, and 17 bases separated the two germline ends. CDR3 length: 14 amino acids. The germline CDR1 and CDR2 sequences are SGHRS and YFSETQ. CDR3 nucleotide sequence: TGCGCCAGCAGCTTGGTTTCAGGCGGGGTGGCGGCTTTCTTT. Translating it yields CASSLVSGGVAAFF.